The next 14 T cell receptor beta chains were all read from a single sample in a study of CD8+CD57+ T cells in acquired aplastic anemia. Using genomic DNA as the template, TCR beta VDJ and CDR3 profiling was carried out. TCRdb reprocessed the reads via MiXCR and lists one record per CDR3 protein. The sample consists of 250,000 to 300,000 distinct CDR3 sequences, 45% to 65% of them appearing once. The sample was sorted CD4+, CD8+, or CD8+CD57+ T cells (not recorded which) from PBMCs. Receptor source: a human donor with severe aplastic anemia or a healthy control (not recorded which).

V and J are TRBV19 and TRBJ1-5; D is uncertain. Germline V CDR1 and CDR2: LNHDA, SQIVND (reference sequence). There are 14 residues in the CDR3. V was clipped by 3 bases and J by 6 bases, with 12 bases between them. Here the CDR3 reads CASSIPRGSQPQHF. The CDR3 DNA follows: TGTGCCAGTAGTATTCCTCGGGGAAGTCAGCCCCAGCATTTT.

The rearrangement joins TRBV9 to TRBJ2-7; D possibly corresponds to TRBD2 (5 bases). Trimming cost V 0 bases and J 4 bases, with 11 bases left between them. The germline V gene has CDR1 SGDLS and CDR2 YYNGEE. The CDR3 has 14 amino acids. CDR3 amino acids: CASSVAGEGYEQYF. CDR3 nucleotide sequence: TGTGCCAGCAGCGTAGCCGGAGAGGGATACGAGCAGTACTTC.

At least ten counts were recorded for this clonotype. The rearrangement uses TRBV4-3 and TRBJ1-3; no firm D call. This CDR3 is 12 amino acids long. Germline V gene lookup returns CDR1 LGHNA and CDR2 YSLEER. Trimming shortened V by 0 bases and J by 10 bases, and 7 bases separated the two germline ends. CDR3: CASSQDGLTIYF. For the CDR3, the DNA is TGCGCCAGCAGCCAAGATGGCCTGACCATATATTTT.

The gene calls are TRBV20-1 and TRBJ2-2; D is undetermined. This CDR3 has 19 residues. The V and J ends lost 1 base and 7 bases respectively, with 28 bases between them. Germline V lookup: CDR1 DFQATT, CDR2 SNEGSKA (reference sequence). CDR3 nucleotide sequence: TGCAGTGCTAGAGTTATGGGTGGACCCTTGGCTGGCCCCAGCGGGGAGCTGTTTTTT. It is translated as CSARVMGGPLAGPSGELFF.

The chain carries TRBV20-1 and TRBJ2-7, with 14 bases matching TRBD2. Trimming removed 5 bases from V and 10 bases from J; junction bases left unmatched: 10. CDR3 length: 14 residues. CDR1 and CDR2 (germline): DFQATT, SNEGSKA (reference sequence). The CDR3 protein is CSAATGTSGGHQYF. The CDR3 coding sequence is TGCAGTGCTGCTACCGGGACTAGCGGGGGCCACCAGTACTTC.

This clonotype was counted a few times. The rearrangement joins TRBV24-1 to TRBJ2-1; 11 bases line up with TRBD2. Trimming cost V 0 bases and J 7 bases; bases outside gene matches: 4. The CDR3 loop spans 16 amino acids. Per the germline V gene, CDR1 is KGHDR and CDR2 is SFDVKD. The CDR3 loop reads CATSDLGGLAANEQFF. CDR3 nucleotides: TGTGCCACCAGTGATTTGGGGGGACTAGCGGCAAATGAGCAGTTCTTC.

This chain links TRBV3-1 with TRBJ2-7; 11 nucleotides match TRBD2. Trimming took 6 bases from V and 2 from J; bases not matched to a gene: 0. From germline, CDR1 is LGHDT and CDR2 YNNKEL (reference sequence). The CDR3 covers 13 residues. CDR3 region: CASRLAGAYEQYF. The CDR3 nucleotides are TGTGCCAGCAGACTAGCGGGGGCCTACGAGCAGTACTTC.

V gene TRBV9 combines with J gene TRBJ2-2; D call uncertain. This CDR3 is built from 15 residues. Trimming removed 0 bases at V and 4 bases at J, with 10 bases between. The germline CDR1 and CDR2 sequences are SGDLS and YYNGEE. CDR3 loop: CASSVGQEITGELFF. DNA of the CDR3: TGTGCCAGCAGCGTAGGCCAGGAGATCACCGGGGAGCTGTTTTTT.

As to this clonotype: At one end the junction does not follow the germline gene, possibly because of a read error. The J gene is TRBJ2-7, the V gene TRBV7-9, with D perhaps matching TRBD2 (7 bases). The CDR3 sequence is 16 residues long. Germline values: CDR1 SEHNR, CDR2 FQNEAQ (reference sequence). Here the CDR3 reads CASSQPLGGGTYEQYF. The CDR3, as DNA: TGCGCCAGCAGCCAGCCTCTTGGCGGGGGCACCTACGAGCAGTACTTC. The full variable domain, in which reference TRBV7-9 and TRBJ2-7 provide the parts outside the CDR3, is DTGVSQNPRHKITKRGQNVTFRCDPISEHNRLYWYRQTLGQGPEFLTYFQNEAQLEKSRLLSDRFSAERPKGSFSTLEIQRTEQGDSAMYLCASSQPLGGGTYEQYFGPGTRLTVT.

V and J are TRBV10-3 and TRBJ2-7; D perhaps matches TRBD1 (6 bases). The V gene lost 2 bases and the J gene lost 4 bases, with 12 bases spanning the gap. Per germline, CDR1 ENHRY and CDR2 SYGVKD. The CDR3 spans 14 residues. The CDR3: CAISERDTAYEQYF. The DNA for the CDR3 is TGTGCCATCAGTGAGCGGGACACAGCTTACGAGCAGTACTTC.

This clonotype was seen repeatedly, ten times or more. V is TRBV7-2 and J is TRBJ2-7, with D perhaps TRBD1 or TRBD2 (6 bases each). Germline V gene sequence: CDR1 SGHTA, CDR2 FQGNSA. The CDR3 has 14 residues. The V end lost 8 bases, the J end lost 1 base, and 15 bases lay between the germline ends. The CDR3 is CASGKEGGSYEQYF. CDR3 nucleotides: TGTGCCAGCGGCAAGGAGGGGGGATCCTACGAGCAGTACTTC.

The V call is TRBV10-3, the J call TRBJ2-7, with D possibly called TRBD1 or TRBD2 (6 bases each). Germline CDR1 is ENHRY and CDR2 is SYGVKD. The CDR3 loop spans 14 amino acids. V lost 10 bases to trimming and J lost 3 bases, with 19 bases between them. CDR3 residues: CASSVAGHDYEQYF. The CDR3 region has the DNA TGTGCCAGCAGCGTCGCGGGACACGACTACGAGCAGTACTTC.

The chain joins TRBV7-2 to TRBJ2-7; D is unresolved. This CDR3 is 16 amino acids long. Germline V gene sequence: CDR1 SGHTA, CDR2 FQGNSA. The V end lost 1 base, the J end lost 0 bases, and 13 bases lay between the germline ends. Here the CDR3 reads CASSLVADPGSYEQYF. In DNA form, the CDR3 reads TGTGCCAGCAGCTTAGTGGCGGACCCTGGCTCCTACGAGCAGTACTTC.

The chain carries TRBV7-2 and TRBJ1-1; D unclear. The CDR3 totals 13 residues. The V gene lost 1 base and the J gene lost 8 bases, with 11 bases spanning the gap. CDR1 is SGHTA, CDR2 FQGNSA, per germline. This CDR3 is CASSLDRAAEAFF. CDR3 nucleotide sequence: TGTGCCAGCAGCTTAGATCGGGCAGCAGAAGCTTTCTTT.